The rows below give T cell receptor beta chains drawn from one sample of a study of T cells in localized non-small cell lung cancer. TCRdb keeps only in-frame clones here, not all; method: immunoSEQ multiplex PCR. The sample consists of fewer than 100,000 clones, 75% to 85% of them appearing once. The sample consisted of peripheral blood, taken before any cancer treatment. Source of these receptors: a female donor of 60 years or more with stage I lung adenocarcinoma. CDR3s include the opening cysteine and the closing phenylalanine or tryptophan. Fields, in order: clone size, D gene, J gene, V gene, CDR3 protein, CDR3 DNA. The D gene is left open where the match is weak. The size entry is marked missing in some rows and otherwise reads once, few, many or a size class.

abundance: medium-sized; d_gene: TRBD2; j_gene: TRBJ2-1; v_gene: TRBV5-6; CDR3aa: CASSLVRGDNEQFF; CDR3nt: TGTGCCAGCAGCTTGGTTCGGGGGGACAATGAGCAGTTCTTC
abundance: few; d_gene: .; j_gene: TRBJ1-6; v_gene: TRBV7-9; CDR3aa: CASSPGNSPLHF; CDR3nt: TGTGCCAGCAGCCCCGGCAATTCACCCCTCCACTTT
abundance: .; d_gene: TRBD2; j_gene: TRBJ2-7; v_gene: TRBV5-1; CDR3aa: CASSVTSGPYEQYF; CDR3nt: TGCGCCAGCAGCGTGACTAGCGGCCCCTACGAGCAGTACTTC
abundance: .; d_gene: .; j_gene: TRBJ2-3; v_gene: TRBV7-9; CDR3aa: CASSALGADTQYF; CDR3nt: TGTGCCAGCAGCGCACTGGGGGCAGATACGCAGTATTTT
abundance: few; d_gene: .; j_gene: TRBJ1-1; v_gene: TRBV29-1; CDR3aa: CSVATNTEAFF; CDR3nt: TGCAGCGTTGCGACGAACACTGAAGCTTTCTTT
abundance: .; d_gene: .; j_gene: TRBJ2-5; v_gene: TRBV6-5; CDR3aa: CASSYDPGTRQRTQYF; CDR3nt: TGTGCCAGCAGTTATGACCCCGGGACACGGCAAAGGACCCAGTACTTC
abundance: .; d_gene: .; j_gene: TRBJ2-1; v_gene: TRBV29-1; CDR3aa: CSAHESGLSNEQFF; CDR3nt: TGCAGCGCTCACGAATCAGGACTATCCAATGAGCAGTTCTTC
abundance: .; d_gene: .; j_gene: TRBJ2-5; v_gene: TRBV9; CDR3aa: CASSSLGQTQYF; CDR3nt: TGTGCCAGCAGCTCATTGGGGCAGACCCAGTACTTC
abundance: .; d_gene: TRBD1; j_gene: TRBJ1-4; v_gene: TRBV7-6; CDR3aa: CASSVQGQASEKLFF; CDR3nt: TGTGCCAGCAGCGTACAGGGACAGGCGAGTGAAAAACTGTTTTTT
abundance: .; d_gene: .; j_gene: TRBJ2-7; v_gene: TRBV30; CDR3aa: CASVTAYEQYF; CDR3nt: TGTGCTTCCGTAACCGCCTACGAGCAGTACTTC
abundance: .; d_gene: TRBD1; j_gene: TRBJ2-7; v_gene: TRBV5-4; CDR3aa: CASSQGASYEQYF; CDR3nt: TGTGCCAGCAGCCAGGGGGCATCCTACGAGCAGTACTTC